The 2 T cell receptor beta chains below all came from one sample that was sequenced in a study of cytomegalovirus exposure and HLA in healthy donors. This PCR relied on a set of 60 Vbeta primers and 13 Jbeta primers. Sequencing used immunoSEQ multiplex PCR; TCRdb keeps in-frame clones, though not all of them. The sample yields 60,000 to 90,000 clones, 70% seen once. Sequencing input: PBMCs. The receptors originated from a woman aged 50 to 65 in good health and CMV-seropositive.

The chain couples TRBV9 to TRBJ1-5; the D is unclear. V lost 0 bases, J lost 9 bases, and 13 bases lay in between. Per the germline V gene, CDR1 is SGDLS and CDR2 is YYNGEE. The CDR3 is 14 amino acids. The CDR3 loop is CASSVATGFVPQHF. In DNA, the CDR3 is TGTGCCAGCAGCGTAGCTACCGGGTTCGTGCCCCAGCATTTT.

This clone occurred a few times. The V and J genes are TRBV9 and TRBJ2-2; perhaps TRBD1 as D (6 bases). The CDR3 is 13 amino acids. CDR1 and CDR2 (germline): SGDLS, YYNGEE. The germline V and J ends were trimmed by 4 bases and 9 bases, with 13 bases remaining between them. As DNA, the CDR3 is TGTGCCAGCAGCCAAGGACAGTTTCGGGAGCTGTTTTTT. Protein sequence: CASSQGQFRELFF.